This paragraph reports one T cell receptor (beta chain). Its cognate antigen has yet to be identified. The germline gene is not matched at one end of the junction; a read error may be the cause. The cysteine opens and the phenylalanine closes a CDR3 of 12 amino acids. CDR3 DNA only is kept here, 36 bases in frame from base 1. CDR1 and CDR2 are read off the germline V gene (reference sequence) as SEHNR and FQNEAQ. The sample comes from a study of read filtering for tumor transcriptome and immune sequencing (dated by TCRdb to 2019 to 2021). Study-level background: Of the patients in the cohort, around 17 were male and over twelve were female, and their mean age was about 70 years, with a range of about 40 to 85. Under revised international staging, roughly eight patients fell into R-ISS I, 15 to 20 into R-ISS II and over five into R-ISS III. After DNase treatment, whole-transcriptome libraries were prepared using the TruSeq RNA Access Library Prep Kit. TCR-region mapped reads per sample ranged from about 3.5 to 11 million with IR-seq versus only about 85 to 1273 with RNA-seq. The study compared TCR repertoires from targeted immune repertoire sequencing and bulk whole-transcriptome sequencing run on the same bone marrow samples. A main aim was a read-filtering strategy for immune repertoire data, specifically whether clonotypes supported by a single read should be removed. Overall study outcomes, separate from this receptor: When single-read clonotypes were removed, the proportions of shared clonotypes in IR-seq and RNA-seq correlated more strongly. In IR-seq, approximately 80% of clonotypes but roughly 4% of total reads were represented by single-read clonotypes, whereas in RNA-seq, 74.6% of clonotypes and around 45% of reads were represented by single-read clonotypes. Clonotypes were captured by IR-seq at much higher depth and more reliably than by RNA-seq, and smaller IR-seq throughput was sufficient for identification of most shared clonotypes. Rather than purified T cells, the sorted CD138-negative fraction was a mixed bone marrow immune population.

Each patient had bone marrow sampled at the time of active disease. Bone marrow mononuclear cells were isolated by Ficoll-Hypaque density gradient centrifugation. Myeloma plasma cells were removed and CD138-negative cells were obtained by negative selection following labeling with CD138 magnetic microbeads on a MACS separator. Purity of the isolated cells was checked by flow cytometry on an Attune NxT using CD138 antibodies. Total RNA was extracted with TRIzol reagent and quantified with a NanoDrop spectrophotometer. For each patient, paired RNA-seq and IR-seq were run on the CD138-negative bone marrow sample from that patient. TCR libraries were constructed from roughly 0.4 ug RNA using the Immunoverse kit, and molecular barcoded adaptors covering alpha/delta and beta/gamma chains were employed. The same RNA used for transcriptome sequencing was used for TCR library preparation. An Illumina HiSeq 4000 with 2 x 150 cycles was used to sequence the TCR libraries. Regarding the original processing steps: With MiXCR, TCR reads were aligned to human V, D, J and C references and assembled into CDR3 clonotypes, with quality filtering and error correction included. Clonotype counts and gene usage diversity were analyzed with the tcR package in R. Raw mapping reads were checked after the RNA-seq reads had been mapped by STAR aligner version 2.5.3a onto the human GRCh37 genome. IR-seq fastq files were randomly downsampled with Seqtk 1.3 to test the effect of sequencing depth on detected clonotypes. TCRdb reprocessing: public reads trimmed at Q25 with fastp, clones called with MiXCR, in-frame beta chains kept. Identical CDR3 protein sequences are pooled into one entry, listed with their most common genes and DNA. The authors' filters were not applied to this entry. The sample includes 93,000 or so distinct CDR3 sequences, with under 25% observed a single time. Jointly, the top ten make up 11% of the sample.

The sequence came from a donor at least 40 years old with multiple myeloma. The rearranged segments are TRBV7-9 and TRBJ2-3, with a weak D call of TRBD1 (5 bases match). The material sequenced was a population of CD138-negative cells sorted from bone marrow. The cell subset or site tag for this specimen amounts to: bone marrow mononuclear cells depleted of CD138+ plasma/myeloma cells by negative magnetic selection. The CDR3 protein sequence reads: CASSLNTGTQYF. The DNA reads TGTGCCAGCAGCTTGAACACAGGTACGCAGTATTTT.